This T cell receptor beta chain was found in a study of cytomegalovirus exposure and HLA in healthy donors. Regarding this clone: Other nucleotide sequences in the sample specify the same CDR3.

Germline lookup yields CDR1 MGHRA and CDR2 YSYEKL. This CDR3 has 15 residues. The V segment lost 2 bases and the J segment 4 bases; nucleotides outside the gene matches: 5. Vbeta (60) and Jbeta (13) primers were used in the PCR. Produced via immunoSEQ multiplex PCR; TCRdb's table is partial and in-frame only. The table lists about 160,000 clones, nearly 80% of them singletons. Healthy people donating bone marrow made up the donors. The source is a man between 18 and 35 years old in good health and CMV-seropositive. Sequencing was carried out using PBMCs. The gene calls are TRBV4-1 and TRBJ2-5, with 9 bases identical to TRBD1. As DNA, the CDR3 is TGCGCCAGCAGCCAACCGGGACAGGGAGGAGAGACCCAGTACTTC. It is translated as CASSQPGQGGETQYF.